This T cell receptor (beta chain) was observed in a study of cytomegalovirus exposure and HLA in healthy donors. The CDR3 is made up of 13 amino acids. The V end lost 5 bases, the J end lost 7 bases, and 13 bases lay between the germline ends. The germline CDR1 and CDR2 sequences are SGHRS and YFSETQ. TCRdb's copy holds only in-frame clones and misses some; the assay was immunoSEQ multiplex PCR. This sample yields 150,000 to 200,000 clones, of which 84% are seen a single time; about 10% belongs to the top ten. The chain combines TRBV5-1 with TRBJ2-1; a possible D gene is TRBD2 (6 bases). Material: PBMCs. The TCR was taken from a man younger than 45 in good health and CMV-seropositive. The CDR3 sequence: CASRFQGGNEQFF. For the CDR3, the DNA is TGCGCCAGCAGGTTCCAGGGAGGAAATGAGCAGTTCTTC.